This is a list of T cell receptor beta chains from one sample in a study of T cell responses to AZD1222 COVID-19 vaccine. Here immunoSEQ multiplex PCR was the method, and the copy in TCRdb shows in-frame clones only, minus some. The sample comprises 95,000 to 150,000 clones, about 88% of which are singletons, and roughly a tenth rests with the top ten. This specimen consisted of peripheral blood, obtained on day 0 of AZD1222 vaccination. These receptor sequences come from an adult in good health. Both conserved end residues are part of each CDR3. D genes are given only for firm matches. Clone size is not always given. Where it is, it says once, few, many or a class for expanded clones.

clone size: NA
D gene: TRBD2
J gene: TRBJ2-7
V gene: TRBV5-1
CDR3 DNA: TGCGCCAGCAGCTTGGTGTCCCCTACTAGCGGGATCGGTTACGAGCAGTACTTC
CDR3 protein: CASSLVSPTSGIGYEQYF

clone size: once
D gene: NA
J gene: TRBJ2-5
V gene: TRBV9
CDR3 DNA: TGTGCCAGCAGCGTAGGGACACACCAAGAGACCCAGTACTTC
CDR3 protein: CASSVGTHQETQYF

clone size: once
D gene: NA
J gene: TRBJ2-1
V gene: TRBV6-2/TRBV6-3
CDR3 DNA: TGTGCCAGCAGTTATGAGACTTTTAATGAGCAGTTCTTC
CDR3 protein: CASSYETFNEQFF

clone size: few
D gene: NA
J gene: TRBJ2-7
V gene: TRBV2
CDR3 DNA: TGTGCCAGCAGTGACGAAGGGTACGAGCAGTACTTC
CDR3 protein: CASSDEGYEQYF

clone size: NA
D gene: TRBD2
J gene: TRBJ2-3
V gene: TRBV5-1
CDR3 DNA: TGCGCCAGCAGCTTGAGGACTAGCGGGGGGGTCAGCACAGATACGCAGTATTTT
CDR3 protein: CASSLRTSGGVSTDTQYF

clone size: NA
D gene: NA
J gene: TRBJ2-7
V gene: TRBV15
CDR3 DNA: TGTGCCACCAGCAGAGACCCTACCAGGGGGGCTGAGCAGTACTTC
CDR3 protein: CATSRDPTRGAEQYF

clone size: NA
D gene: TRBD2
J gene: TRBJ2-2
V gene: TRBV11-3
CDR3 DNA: TGTGCCAGCAGCTCTCCCTCGGGGGGGAAGAGGGCCGGGGAGCTGTTTTTT
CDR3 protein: CASSSPSGGKRAGELFF

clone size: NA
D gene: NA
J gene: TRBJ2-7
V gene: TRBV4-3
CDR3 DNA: TGCGCCAGCAGCCAAGCGAGGACAGCTACCTACGAGCAGTACTTC
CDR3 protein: CASSQARTATYEQYF

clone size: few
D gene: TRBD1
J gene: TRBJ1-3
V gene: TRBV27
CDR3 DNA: TGTGCCAGCAGGACAGGGGGCGCCCCCGGAAACACCATATATTTT
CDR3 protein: CASRTGGAPGNTIYF

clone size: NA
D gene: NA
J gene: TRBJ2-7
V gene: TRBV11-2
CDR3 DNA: TGTGCCAGCAGCTTAGTTCCCGAGGGTGGGCCCTACGAGCAGTACTTC
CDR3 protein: CASSLVPEGGPYEQYF

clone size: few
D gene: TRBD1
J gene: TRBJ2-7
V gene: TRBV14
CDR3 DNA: TGTGCCAGCAGCTCTGGGACAGGGGCCTCCTACGAGCAGTACTTC
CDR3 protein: CASSSGTGASYEQYF

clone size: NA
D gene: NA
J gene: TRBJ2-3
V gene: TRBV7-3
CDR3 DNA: TGTGCCAGCAGCTTATTCGCGGGCAGCACAGATACGCAGTATTTT
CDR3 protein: CASSLFAGSTDTQYF

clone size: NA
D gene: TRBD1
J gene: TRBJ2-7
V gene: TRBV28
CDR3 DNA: TGTGCCAGCAGTTCCTCCGGGACAGGGTTCACCTACGAGCAGTACTTC
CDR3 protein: CASSSSGTGFTYEQYF

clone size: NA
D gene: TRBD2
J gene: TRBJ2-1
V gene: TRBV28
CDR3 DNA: TGTGCCAGCATATCTAGCGGGACGGGGAGCTCCTACAATGAGCAGTTCTTC
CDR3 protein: CASISSGTGSSYNEQFF

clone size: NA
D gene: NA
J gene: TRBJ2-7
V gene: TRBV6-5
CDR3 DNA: TGTGCCAGCAGTTACTCCCCTACAGGGAAGACCTACGAGCAGTACTTC
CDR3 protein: CASSYSPTGKTYEQYF

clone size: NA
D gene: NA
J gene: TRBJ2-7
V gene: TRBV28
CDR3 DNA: TGTGCCAGCAGTCCTCCGGACAGAATACGACTGGGGCAGTACTTC
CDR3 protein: CASSPPDRIRLGQYF